This TCR beta chain was profiled in a study of CD8 T cells in ankylosing spondylitis. General study findings and limits: Among TCR beta sequences, a motif of 7 to 9 highly homologous variants appeared characteristic of ankylosing spondylitis blood. Reportedly, significant enrichment of disease-linked clones occurred in matched ankylosing spondylitis synovial fluid. Some motif variants had been reported before (in reactive arthritis synovial fluid and blood). CD8+ cells made up the disease-linked clones, which were relatively rare in peripheral blood.

Concerning this clonotype itself: No antigen is known for it.

The CDR3 consists of 14 residues. V was pared by 4 bases and J by 7 bases, with 15 bases between. Germline CDR1 reads SEHNR; CDR2 reads FQNEAQ (reference sequence). Via MiXCR, TCRdb re-called the 5' RACE reads, giving one row per CDR3 protein. The sample consists of roughly 170,000 distinct CDR3 sequences, 9.8% of them appearing once. The chain carries TRBV7-9 and TRBJ2-3; possible D gene TRBD2, 6 bases. The sample taken for sequencing was blood, either unsorted or a sorted T cell fraction (not recorded which). This receptor was taken from a female donor with ankylosing spondylitis or in good health (not recorded which). The CDR3 DNA reads as TGTGCCAGCAGCTCCTCGGAGGGTCGATATACGCAGTATTTT. Its protein product is CASSSSEGRYTQYF.